A single T cell receptor beta chain is shown here with its context. Antigen specificity is unknown. The data are from a study of cytomegalovirus exposure and HLA in healthy donors. In the study overall: The study placed about 86% of its 398 genotyped donors in the Caucasian-associated ancestry cluster.

Regarding the study as a whole: Common viral pathogens seemed to be connected with several of the most significant clusters, according to a later analysis. One later analysis reportedly identified an Asian-associated ancestry cluster that showed fewer N-insertions than the approximately 700-donor mean.

When sampled, the donors appeared nominally healthy, though they likely had unrecorded immune exposures. This CDR3 region has 17 residues. Germline V gene data show CDR1 as SGHAT and CDR2 as FQNNGV. Trimming removed 3 bases from V and 4 bases from J; junction bases left unmatched: 12. PCR primers comprised 60 Vbeta and 13 Jbeta primers. Some clones are missing from TCRdb's copy, which holds only in-frame ones; the method was immunoSEQ multiplex PCR. This table holds some 180,000 clones, roughly 87% found once. The sample taken for sequencing was PBMCs. The clonotype was recovered from a girl less than two years old in good health and CMV-seronegative. The chain uses TRBV11-2 and TRBJ2-7; 10 bases agree with TRBD2. DNA for the CDR3: TGTGCCAGCAGCTTTCCAACTATAGGACTAGCGGATTACGAGCAGTACTTC. As protein: CASSFPTIGLADYEQYF.